The 21 T cell receptor beta chains below come from one sample, sequenced in a study of T cell responses to AZD1222 COVID-19 vaccine. The data were produced by immunoSEQ multiplex PCR, yet TCRdb's version contains in-frame clones alone and is incomplete. The data contain 110,000 or so clones, approximately 88% of them singletons. Specimen: peripheral blood, collected 28 days after the second AZD1222 dose. The receptor source for this set is an adult who received the AZD1222 COVID-19 vaccine.

The chain employs TRBV5-1 and TRBJ1-1, with D unclear. CDR1 and CDR2 (germline): SGHRS, YFSETQ. The length of the CDR3 is 13 residues. V lost 3 bases and J lost 0, with 6 bases in between. This chain's CDR3 is CASSSDMNTEAFF. The DNA of the CDR3 is TGCGCCAGCAGCTCGGATATGAACACTGAAGCTTTCTTT. Filled out from reference TRBV5-1 and TRBJ1-1, the complete variable domain reads KAGVTQTPRYLIKTRGQQVTLSCSPISGHRSVSWYQQTPGQGLQFLFEYFSETQRNKGNFPGRFSGRQFSNSRSEMNVSTLELGDSALYLCASSSDMNTEAFFGQGTRLTVV.

V usage is TRBV7-2 and J usage is TRBJ2-1; 10 positions match TRBD2. The CDR3 spans 17 residues. Germline V gene sequence: CDR1 SGHTA, CDR2 FQGNSA. The J segment lost 4 bases and the V segment lost 0 bases, leaving 6 bases of the junction unmatched. The CDR3: CASSLALAGASYNEQFF. For the CDR3, the DNA is TGTGCCAGCAGCTTAGCGCTAGCGGGGGCCTCTTACAATGAGCAGTTCTTC.

CDR3: CASSAGSSYNEQFF. CDR3 DNA sequence: TGTGCCAGCAGCGCAGGGAGCTCCTACAATGAGCAGTTCTTC. The V and J genes are TRBV9 and TRBJ2-1, with D perhaps matching TRBD1 or TRBD2 (5 bases each). The V end was cut by 3 bases, the J end by 0 bases, with 7 bases between. The V gene's germline CDR1 is SGDLS and CDR2 YYNGEE. This CDR3 has 14 amino acids.

V and J are TRBV29-1 and TRBJ2-1; D call uncertain. V was cut by 0 bases and J by 7 bases, with 7 bases left in between. CDR3 length: 12 residues. Germline V gene lookup returns CDR1 SQVTM and CDR2 ANQGSEA. The CDR3, as DNA: TGCAGCGTTGAAGATCAGATGAATGAGCAGTTCTTC. Protein: CSVEDQMNEQFF.

The chain employs TRBV6-2 or TRBV6-3 and TRBJ1-3; perhaps TRBD1 as D (5 bases). This CDR3 has 15 amino acids. Trimming took off 2 bases at V and 8 bases at J, with 16 bases between the two ends. CDR1 MNHEY and CDR2 SVGEGT come from the germline V gene. The CDR3 protein is CASSYARRGSDTIYF. The CDR3 DNA sequence: TGTGCCAGCAGTTACGCCAGGAGGGGCTCGGACACCATATATTTT.

The sample holds a few counts of this clone. V gene TRBV6-2 or TRBV6-3 combines with J gene TRBJ2-7; TRBD1 agrees at 8 bases. The CDR3 spans 16 residues. Germline V gene lookup returns CDR1 MNHEY and CDR2 SVGEGT. The J segment lost 0 bases and the V segment lost 2 bases, leaving 6 bases of the junction unmatched. The CDR3 DNA reads TGTGCCAGCAGTTACAACGGACAGGGCGACTCCTACGAGCAGTACTTC. Protein product: CASSYNGQGDSYEQYF.

The genes are TRBV5-6 and TRBJ2-5, with 8 bases lining up with TRBD1. The CDR3 totals 16 residues. V shed 0 bases, J shed 1 base, and the junction held 5 bases outside the gene matches. The germline V gene has CDR1 SGHDT and CDR2 YYEEEE. The CDR3 is CASSLVRDRIQETQYF. The CDR3 bases are TGTGCCAGCAGCTTGGTTCGGGACAGGATCCAAGAGACCCAGTACTTC.

On this clone: This CDR3 is also generated by other DNA sequences in the sample. This chain connects TRBV9 to TRBJ2-2, with D unclear. The V gene lost 0 bases and the J gene lost 1 base, with 4 bases spanning the gap. CDR1 and CDR2 from the germline V gene are SGDLS and YYNGEE. CDR3 size: 14 residues. CDR3 DNA: TGTGCCAGCAGCGTAGGTGGGAACACCGGGGAGCTGTTTTTT. Its translation is CASSVGGNTGELFF.

The chain employs TRBV6-2 or TRBV6-3 and TRBJ2-3; the D gene is possibly TRBD1 (5 bases). Trimming removed 0 bases at V and 9 bases at J, with 13 bases between. Germline values: CDR1 MNHEY, CDR2 SVGEGT. This CDR3 has 14 amino acids. The CDR3 nucleotides are TGTGCCAGCAGTTACTCTGTCCAGGGTGCCACGCAGTATTTT. As protein: CASSYSVQGATQYF.

V is TRBV7-2 and J is TRBJ2-1; D assignment may be TRBD1 or TRBD2 (5 bases each). V lost 6 bases, J lost 0 bases, and 12 bases lay in between. Germline assignment: CDR1 SGHTA and CDR2 FQGNSA. The CDR3 has 15 residues. The CDR3: CASRTPGSSYNEQFF. CDR3 in DNA: TGTGCCAGCAGAACACCAGGGAGCTCCTACAATGAGCAGTTCTTC.

V is TRBV7-3 and J is TRBJ2-2, with unresolved D. V lost 6 bases, J lost 5 bases, and 7 bases lay in between. The CDR3 loop spans 12 amino acids. Germline CDR1 reads SGHTA; CDR2 reads FQGTGA. The CDR3 DNA is TGTGCCAGCAGTCGAATAACCGGGGAGCTGTTTTTT. Amino acids: CASSRITGELFF.

The rearrangement links TRBV3-1 (or the pseudogene TRBV3-2) to TRBJ2-7, with D hard to call. CDR3 length equals 12 residues. Looked up from germline, CDR1 is LGHDT and CDR2 is YNNKEL (reference sequence). The germline V and J ends were trimmed by 1 base and 7 bases, with 8 bases remaining between them. The CDR3 nucleotides read TGTGCCAGCAGCCAAGCTCGACGAGAGCAGTACTTC. Its translation: CASSQARREQYF.

The chain carries TRBV18 and TRBJ1-1; 7 bases line up with TRBD1. With 2 bases clipped from V and 4 bases from J, the junction kept 10 bases outside the gene matches. This CDR3 region has 16 residues. Per germline, CDR1 KGHSH and CDR2 LQKENI. The CDR3 DNA reads as TGTGCCAGCTCACCAAAGACAGGGTATAGGGGCACTGAAGCTTTCTTT. It yields the protein CASSPKTGYRGTEAFF.

The chain is built from TRBV4-1 and TRBJ2-7, with 8 nucleotides matching TRBD2. Looked up from germline, CDR1 is MGHRA and CDR2 is YSYEKL. The CDR3 sequence is 16 residues long. Germline trimming cut 1 base from V and 2 bases from J; bases unmatched to any gene: 7. CDR3 bases: TGCGCCAGCAGCCAAGGGCTGGCGGGGGGCACCTACGAGCAGTACTTC. As protein: CASSQGLAGGTYEQYF.

The chain employs TRBV12-3 or TRBV12-4 and TRBJ1-2; D is unresolved. The ends were cut back, 10 bases at V and 1 base at J, with 13 bases in the middle. The CDR3 runs to 13 residues. The DNA for the CDR3 is TGTGCCACCTTCACCCGGGGTAACTATGGCTACACCTTC. Translation: CATFTRGNYGYTF.

The gene calls are TRBV27 and TRBJ1-2; 8 positions agree with TRBD1. After removal of 2 bases from V and 5 bases from J, the junction contained 7 bases not matched to a gene. The CDR3 has 15 amino acids. Looked up from germline, CDR1 is MNHEY and CDR2 is SMNVEV (reference sequence). This chain's CDR3 is CASSLRTGSGYGYTF. CDR3 bases: TGTGCCAGCAGTTTACGGACAGGGTCGGGGTATGGCTACACCTTC.

The chain links TRBV4-3 to TRBJ2-2; the D is unclear. Germline CDR1 LGHNA, CDR2 YSLEER. This CDR3 region has 16 residues. V was cut by 0 bases and J by 3 bases, with 11 bases left in between. The CDR3 bases are TGCGCCAGCAGCCAAGATTCCTGGTGGGACACCGGGGAGCTGTTTTTT. Its translation: CASSQDSWWDTGELFF.

This chain links TRBV6-1 with TRBJ1-2; the match to TRBD1 covers 7 bases. V lost 2 bases to trimming and J lost 6 bases; unmatched junction nucleotides: 12. The CDR3 runs 16 residues. The V gene's germline CDR1 is MNHNS and CDR2 SASEGT. The CDR3 loop reads CASSEISAGGYNGYTF. The CDR3 coding sequence is TGTGCCAGCAGTGAAATCAGCGCAGGGGGGTATAATGGCTACACCTTC.

The chain is built from TRBV5-4 and TRBJ2-3, with 7 bases matching TRBD1. From germline, CDR1 is SGHNT and CDR2 YYREEE (reference sequence). V shed 3 bases, J shed 0 bases, and the junction held 1 base outside the gene matches. The CDR3 runs to 14 residues. CDR3: CASSSQGSTDTQYF. The CDR3 nucleotides are TGTGCCAGCAGCTCACAGGGGAGCACAGATACGCAGTATTTT.

This chain joins TRBV5-6 and TRBJ1-2, with TRBD1 matching over 7 bases. This CDR3 contains 14 residues. Germline lookup yields CDR1 SGHDT and CDR2 YYEEEE. The junction had 11 bases not matched to a gene; V was cut back by 4 bases and J by 8 bases. The CDR3 is CASSRLTGEDGYTF. For the CDR3, the DNA is TGTGCCAGCAGCCGTTTAACAGGGGAGGACGGCTACACCTTC.

This sequence joins TRBV2 and TRBJ1-1; D may be TRBD1 (5 bases). This CDR3 region has 13 residues. The ends were cut back, 6 bases at V and 9 bases at J, with 17 bases in the middle. CDR1 SNHLY and CDR2 FYNNEI come from the germline V gene. CDR3 in DNA: TGTGCCAGCAGCGGGGGGTTGCGGGACCAAGCTTTCTTT. It codes for CASSGGLRDQAFF.